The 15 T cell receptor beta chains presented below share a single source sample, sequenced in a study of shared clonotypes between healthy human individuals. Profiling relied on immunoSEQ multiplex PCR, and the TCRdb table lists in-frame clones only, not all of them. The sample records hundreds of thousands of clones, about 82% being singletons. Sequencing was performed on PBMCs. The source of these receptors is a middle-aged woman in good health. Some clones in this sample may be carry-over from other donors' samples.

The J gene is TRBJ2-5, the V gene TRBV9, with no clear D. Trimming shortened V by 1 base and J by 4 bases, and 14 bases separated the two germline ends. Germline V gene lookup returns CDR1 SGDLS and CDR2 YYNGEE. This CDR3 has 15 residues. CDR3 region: CASSVSEGSTETQYF. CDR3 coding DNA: TGTGCCAGCAGCGTATCGGAAGGATCCACAGAGACCCAGTACTTC.

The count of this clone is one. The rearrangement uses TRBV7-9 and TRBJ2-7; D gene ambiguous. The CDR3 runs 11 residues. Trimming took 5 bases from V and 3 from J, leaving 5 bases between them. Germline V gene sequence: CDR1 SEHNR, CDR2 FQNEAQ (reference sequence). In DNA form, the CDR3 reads TGTGCCAGCAGCGAGGACTACGAGCAGTACTTC. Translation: CASSEDYEQYF.

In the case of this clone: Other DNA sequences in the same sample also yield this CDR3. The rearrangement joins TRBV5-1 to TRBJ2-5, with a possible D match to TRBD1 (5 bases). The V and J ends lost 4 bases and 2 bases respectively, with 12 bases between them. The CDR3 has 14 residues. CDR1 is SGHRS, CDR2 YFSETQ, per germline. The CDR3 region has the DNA TGCGCCAGCAGCCCCGGCAGGGCACAAGAGACCCAGTACTTC. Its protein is CASSPGRAQETQYF.

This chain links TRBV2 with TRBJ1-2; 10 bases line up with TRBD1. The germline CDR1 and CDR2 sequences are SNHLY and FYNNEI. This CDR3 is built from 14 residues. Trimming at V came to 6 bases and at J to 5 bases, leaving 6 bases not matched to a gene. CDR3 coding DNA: TGTGCCAGCAGGTCCGACAGGGGGCTTTATGGCTACACCTTC. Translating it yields CASRSDRGLYGYTF.

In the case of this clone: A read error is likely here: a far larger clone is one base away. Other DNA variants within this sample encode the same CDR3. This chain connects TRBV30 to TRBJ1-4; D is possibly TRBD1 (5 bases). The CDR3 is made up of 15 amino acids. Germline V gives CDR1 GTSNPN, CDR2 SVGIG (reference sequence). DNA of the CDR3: TGTGCCTGGAGTGTACTCAGGGCGAGGGGCGAAAAATTGTTTTTT. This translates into CAWSVLRARGEKLFF.

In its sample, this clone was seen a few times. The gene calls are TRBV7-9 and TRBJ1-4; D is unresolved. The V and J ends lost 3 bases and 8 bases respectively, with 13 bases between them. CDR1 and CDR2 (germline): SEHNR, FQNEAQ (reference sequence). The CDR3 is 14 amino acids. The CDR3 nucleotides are TGTGCCAGCAGCTTGTCAAGGGTTGGAGAAAAACTGTTTTTT. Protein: CASSLSRVGEKLFF.

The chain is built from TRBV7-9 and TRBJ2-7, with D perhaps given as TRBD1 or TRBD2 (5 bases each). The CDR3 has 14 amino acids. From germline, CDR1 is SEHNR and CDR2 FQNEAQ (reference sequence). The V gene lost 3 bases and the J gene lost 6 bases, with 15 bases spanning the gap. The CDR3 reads CASSFQSAGAEQYF. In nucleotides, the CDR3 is TGTGCCAGCAGCTTTCAGAGCGCCGGGGCCGAGCAGTACTTC.

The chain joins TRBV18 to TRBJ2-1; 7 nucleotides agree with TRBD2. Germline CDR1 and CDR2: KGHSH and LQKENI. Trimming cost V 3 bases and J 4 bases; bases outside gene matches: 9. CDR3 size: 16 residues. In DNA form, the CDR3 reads TGTGCCAGCTCACCTGGTCAAGCGGGGAGATACAATGAGCAGTTCTTC. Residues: CASSPGQAGRYNEQFF.

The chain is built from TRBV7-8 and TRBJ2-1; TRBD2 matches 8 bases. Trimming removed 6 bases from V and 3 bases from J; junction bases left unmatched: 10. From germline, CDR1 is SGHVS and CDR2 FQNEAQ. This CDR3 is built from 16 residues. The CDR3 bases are TGTGCCAGCAGGGCTAGCGGGTTCCCCATCTACAATGAGCAGTTCTTC. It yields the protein CASRASGFPIYNEQFF.

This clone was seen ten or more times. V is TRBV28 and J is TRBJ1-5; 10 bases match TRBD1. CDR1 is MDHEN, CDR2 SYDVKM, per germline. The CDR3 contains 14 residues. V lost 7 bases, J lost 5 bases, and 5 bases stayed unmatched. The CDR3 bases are TGTGCCAGCACCTCCGGGACAGGGGATCAGCCCCAGCATTTT. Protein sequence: CASTSGTGDQPQHF. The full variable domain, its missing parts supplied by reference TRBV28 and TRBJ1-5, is DVKVTQSSRYLVKRTGEKVFLECVQDMDHENMFWYRQDPGLGLRLIYFSYDVKMKEKGDIPEGYSVSREKKERFSLILESASTNQTSMYLCASTSGTGDQPQHFGDGTRLSIL.

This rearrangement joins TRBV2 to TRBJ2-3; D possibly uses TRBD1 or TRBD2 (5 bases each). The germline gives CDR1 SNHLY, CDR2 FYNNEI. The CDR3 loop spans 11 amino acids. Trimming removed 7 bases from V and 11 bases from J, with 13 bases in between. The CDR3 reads CASNDGDGQYF. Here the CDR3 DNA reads TGTGCCAGCAACGATGGGGACGGGCAGTATTTT.

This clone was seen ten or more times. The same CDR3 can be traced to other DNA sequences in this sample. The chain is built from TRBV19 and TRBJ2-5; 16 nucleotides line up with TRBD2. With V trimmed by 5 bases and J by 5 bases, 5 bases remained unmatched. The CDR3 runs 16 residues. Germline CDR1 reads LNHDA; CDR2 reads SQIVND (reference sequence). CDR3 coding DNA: TGTGCCAGTAGTTTCGGGACTAGCGGGAGGGGGGAGACCCAGTACTTC. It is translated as CASSFGTSGRGETQYF.

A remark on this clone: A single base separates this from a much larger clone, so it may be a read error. This CDR3 reads CAWSVGRGDEQFF. CDR3 nucleotides: TGTGCCTGGAGTGTTGGGCGGGGGGATGAGCAGTTCTTC. The chain links TRBV30 to TRBJ2-1; 8 bases agree with TRBD2. The CDR3 is made up of 13 amino acids. Germline V gene sequence: CDR1 GTSNPN, CDR2 SVGIG (reference sequence). J gave up 8 bases and V 0 bases, and 3 bases lay outside the gene matches.

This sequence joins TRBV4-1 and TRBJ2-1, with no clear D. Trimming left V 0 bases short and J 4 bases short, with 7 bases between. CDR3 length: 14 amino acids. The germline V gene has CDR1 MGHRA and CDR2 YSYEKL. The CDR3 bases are TGCGCCAGCAGCCAAGATGAGGAGTACAATGAGCAGTTCTTC. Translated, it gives CASSQDEEYNEQFF.

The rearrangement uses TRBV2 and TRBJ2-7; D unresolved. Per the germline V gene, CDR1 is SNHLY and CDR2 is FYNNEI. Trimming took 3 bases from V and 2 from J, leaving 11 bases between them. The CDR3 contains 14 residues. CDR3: CASSEGGIAYEQYF. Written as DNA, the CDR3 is TGTGCCAGCAGTGAGGGCGGCATAGCCTACGAGCAGTACTTC.